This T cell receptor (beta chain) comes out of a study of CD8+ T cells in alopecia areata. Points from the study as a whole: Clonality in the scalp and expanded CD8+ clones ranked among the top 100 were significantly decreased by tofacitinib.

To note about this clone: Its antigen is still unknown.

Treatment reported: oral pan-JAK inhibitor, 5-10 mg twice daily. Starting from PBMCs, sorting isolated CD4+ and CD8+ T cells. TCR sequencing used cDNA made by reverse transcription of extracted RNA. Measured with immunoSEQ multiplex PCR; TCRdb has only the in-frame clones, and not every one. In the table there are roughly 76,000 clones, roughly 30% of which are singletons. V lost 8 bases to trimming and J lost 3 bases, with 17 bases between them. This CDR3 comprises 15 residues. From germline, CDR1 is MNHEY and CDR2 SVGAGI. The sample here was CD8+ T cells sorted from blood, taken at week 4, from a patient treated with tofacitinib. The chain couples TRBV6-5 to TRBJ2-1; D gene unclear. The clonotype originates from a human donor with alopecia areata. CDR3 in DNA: TGTGCCAGCGGAGAACGGCCCAGTTACTACAATGAGCAGTTCTTC. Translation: CASGERPSYYNEQFF.